The present T cell receptor (beta chain) was sequenced within a study of T-cell reconstitution after alpha-beta-depleted transplantation in children. V gave up 4 bases and J gave up 5 bases, with 9 bases separating them. CDR1 SQVTM and CDR2 ANQGSEA come from the germline V gene. This CDR3 is 11 amino acids long. Study-wide results and limits: High day-60 TCRbeta diversity in some patients came from surviving recipient T cells and thymic progenitors. Roughly two months post-transplant, alpha-beta T cells reportedly originated from several hundred graft clones that had expanded. Counts and diversity of T cells one year after transplant came mostly from newly produced T cells.

This clonotype was seen a handful of times. Its antigen is not known. Preparing the TCRbeta library involved the use of unique molecular identifiers. MiXCR was run by TCRdb on the PCR reads, yielding one entry per CDR3 protein. The sample consists of 250,000 to 400,000 distinct CDR3 sequences, 20% to 30% of them appearing once. J is TRBJ2-7 and V is TRBV29-1; D possibly matches TRBD1 or TRBD2 (5 bases each). Sequencing used PBMCs, mostly from graft donor cells, obtained 180 days after TCRalphabeta/CD19-depleted stem cell transplant. This receptor was taken from a male patient younger than 18 who had a stem cell transplant for acute lymphoblastic leukemia, so the T cells may come from the graft donor. CDR3 nucleotides: TGCAGCGTTGGGGGGAGCCACGAGCAGTACTTC. This gives the protein CSVGGSHEQYF.